The source of this T cell receptor beta chain is a study of PD-1 blockade in classical Hodgkin lymphoma. The time point was: newly diagnosed, previously untreated cHL patient sample. Thawed PBMCs yielded CD4+ T cells through magnetic negative selection. After removal of 3 bases from V and 0 bases from J, the junction contained 2 bases not matched to a gene. The CDR3 extends over 16 amino acids. Germline CDR1 KGHSH, CDR2 LQKENI. A note on this clone: Its specificity is unknown.

Findings and caveats of the study: It was reported that newly diagnosed patients had less baseline TCR diversity than healthy donors. Repertoires differed for reasons still undefined, possibly disease activity or prior therapy.

Sequencing was performed with immunoSEQ multiplex PCR; in TCRdb, only in-frame clones are kept and a portion is missing. The sample has nearly 35,000 clones, approximately 90% seen once. The TCR was taken from a human donor with classical Hodgkin lymphoma. The genes are TRBV18 and TRBJ2-2; 9 bases map to TRBD2. The sequenced material came from CD4+ T cells from blood. CDR3 nucleotide sequence: TGTGCCAGCTCACCGGCTAGCGGGACGAACACCGGGGAGCTGTTTTTT. This sequence encodes CASSPASGTNTGELFF. Drawing the rest from reference TRBV18 and TRBJ2-2, the complete variable domain is NAGVMQNPRHLVRRRGQEARLRCSPMKGHSHVYWYRQLPEEGLKFMVYLQKENIIDESGMPKERFSAEFPKEGPSILRIQQVVRGDSAAYFCASSPASGTNTGELFFGEGSRLTVL.